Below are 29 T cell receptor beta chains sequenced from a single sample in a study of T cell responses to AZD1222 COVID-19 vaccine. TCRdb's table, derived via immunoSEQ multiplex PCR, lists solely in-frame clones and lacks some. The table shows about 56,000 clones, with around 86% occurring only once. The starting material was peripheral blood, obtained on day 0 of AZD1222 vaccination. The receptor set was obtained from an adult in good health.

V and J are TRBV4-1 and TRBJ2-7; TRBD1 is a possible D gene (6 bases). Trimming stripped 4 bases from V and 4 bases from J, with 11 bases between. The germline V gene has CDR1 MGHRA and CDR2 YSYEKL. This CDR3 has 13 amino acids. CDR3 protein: CASSPGEAYEQYF. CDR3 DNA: TGCGCCAGCAGCCCAGGGGAAGCTTACGAGCAGTACTTC.

The DNA of the CDR3 is TGTGCCAGCAGCTTAGGCGAAGGGAGGAATGGCTACACCTTC. It yields the protein CASSLGEGRNGYTF. The chain employs TRBV7-9 and TRBJ1-2; D gene ambiguous. Per germline, CDR1 SEHNR and CDR2 FQNEAQ (reference sequence). This CDR3 has 14 residues. V was pared by 1 base and J by 6 bases, with 12 bases between.

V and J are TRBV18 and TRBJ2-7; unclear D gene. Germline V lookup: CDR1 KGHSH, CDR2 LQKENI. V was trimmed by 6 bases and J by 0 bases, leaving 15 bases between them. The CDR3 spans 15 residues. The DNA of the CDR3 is TGTGCCAGCTCTCTACCGGGCGGTAGCTCCTACGAGCAGTACTTC. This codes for CASSLPGGSSYEQYF.

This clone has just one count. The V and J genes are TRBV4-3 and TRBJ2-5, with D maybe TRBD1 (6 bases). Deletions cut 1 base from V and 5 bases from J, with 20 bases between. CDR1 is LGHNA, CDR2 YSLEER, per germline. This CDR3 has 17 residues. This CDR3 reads CASSQGPPGHKFETQYF. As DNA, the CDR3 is TGCGCCAGCAGCCAAGGGCCCCCGGGACACAAGTTCGAGACCCAGTACTTC.

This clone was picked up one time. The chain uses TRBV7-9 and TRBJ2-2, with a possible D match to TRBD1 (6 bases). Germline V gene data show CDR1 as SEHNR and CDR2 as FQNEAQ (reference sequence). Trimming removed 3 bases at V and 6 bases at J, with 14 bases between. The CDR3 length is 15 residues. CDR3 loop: CASSLPHRVPGELFF. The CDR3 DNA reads TGTGCCAGCAGCTTGCCCCACAGGGTCCCCGGGGAGCTGTTTTTT.

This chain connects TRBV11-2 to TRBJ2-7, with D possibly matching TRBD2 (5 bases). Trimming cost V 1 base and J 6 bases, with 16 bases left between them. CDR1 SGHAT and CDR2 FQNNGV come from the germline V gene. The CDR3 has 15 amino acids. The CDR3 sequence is CASSLVGTSGGEQYF. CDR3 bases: TGTGCCAGCAGCTTAGTAGGTACTTCCGGAGGCGAGCAGTACTTC.

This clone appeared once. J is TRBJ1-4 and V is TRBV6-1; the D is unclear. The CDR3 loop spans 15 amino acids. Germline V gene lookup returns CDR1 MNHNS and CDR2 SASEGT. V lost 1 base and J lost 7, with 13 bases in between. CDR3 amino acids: CASSEVFGVVEKLFF. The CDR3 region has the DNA TGTGCCAGCAGTGAAGTTTTCGGGGTGGTTGAAAAACTGTTTTTT.

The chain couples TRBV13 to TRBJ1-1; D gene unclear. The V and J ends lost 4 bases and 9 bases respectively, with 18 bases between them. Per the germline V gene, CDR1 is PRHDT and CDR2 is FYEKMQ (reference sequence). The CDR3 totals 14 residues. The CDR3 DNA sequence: TGTGCCAGCAGCTCCCCAGAGACCATTTCCAAAGCTTTCTTT. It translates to CASSSPETISKAFF.

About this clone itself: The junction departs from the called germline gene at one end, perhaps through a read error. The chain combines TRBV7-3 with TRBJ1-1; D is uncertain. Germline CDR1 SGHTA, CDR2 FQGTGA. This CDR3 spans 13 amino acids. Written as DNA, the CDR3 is TGTGCCAGCAGCTTAACCCTGAACGCTGAAGCTTTCTTT. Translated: CASSLTLNAEAFF.

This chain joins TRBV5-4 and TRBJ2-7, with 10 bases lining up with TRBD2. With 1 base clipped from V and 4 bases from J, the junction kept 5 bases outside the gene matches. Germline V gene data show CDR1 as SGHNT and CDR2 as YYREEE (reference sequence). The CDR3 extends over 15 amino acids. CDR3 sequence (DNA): TGTGCCAGCAGCTTGTCGTATAGCGGGGGGTACGAGCAGTACTTC. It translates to CASSLSYSGGYEQYF.

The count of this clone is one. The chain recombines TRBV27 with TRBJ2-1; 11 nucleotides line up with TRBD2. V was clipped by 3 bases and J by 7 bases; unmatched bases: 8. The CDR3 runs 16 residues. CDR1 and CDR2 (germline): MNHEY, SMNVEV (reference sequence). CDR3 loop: CASSFSTSGSKNEQFF. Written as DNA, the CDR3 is TGTGCCAGCAGTTTTTCTACTAGCGGGAGTAAGAATGAGCAGTTCTTC.

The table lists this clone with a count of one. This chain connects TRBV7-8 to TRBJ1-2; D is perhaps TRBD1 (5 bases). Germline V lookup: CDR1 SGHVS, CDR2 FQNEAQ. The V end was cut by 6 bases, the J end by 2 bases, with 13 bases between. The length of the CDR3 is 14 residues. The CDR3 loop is CASSVGTLNYGYTF. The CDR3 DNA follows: TGTGCCAGCAGTGTGGGGACTCTGAACTATGGCTACACCTTC.

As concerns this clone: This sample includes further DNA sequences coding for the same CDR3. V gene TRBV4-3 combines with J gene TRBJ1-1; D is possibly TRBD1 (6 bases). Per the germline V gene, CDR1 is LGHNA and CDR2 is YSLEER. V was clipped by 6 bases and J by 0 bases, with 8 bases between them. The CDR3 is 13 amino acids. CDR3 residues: CASSDRLNTEAFF. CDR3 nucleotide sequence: TGCGCCAGCAGTGACAGGCTGAACACTGAAGCTTTCTTT.

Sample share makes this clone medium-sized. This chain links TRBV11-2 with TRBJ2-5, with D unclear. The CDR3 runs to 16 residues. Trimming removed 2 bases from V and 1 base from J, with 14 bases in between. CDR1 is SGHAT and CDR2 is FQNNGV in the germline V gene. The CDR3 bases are TGTGCCAGCAGCTTATCCCCTTACGGAATCCAAGAGACCCAGTACTTC. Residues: CASSLSPYGIQETQYF.

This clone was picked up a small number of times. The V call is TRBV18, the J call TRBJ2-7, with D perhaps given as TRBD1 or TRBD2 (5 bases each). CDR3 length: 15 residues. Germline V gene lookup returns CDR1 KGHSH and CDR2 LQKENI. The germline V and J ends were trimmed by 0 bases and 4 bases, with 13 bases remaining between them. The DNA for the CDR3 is TGTGCCAGCTCACCACCGGGACGGATGAATTACGAGCAGTACTTC. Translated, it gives CASSPPGRMNYEQYF.

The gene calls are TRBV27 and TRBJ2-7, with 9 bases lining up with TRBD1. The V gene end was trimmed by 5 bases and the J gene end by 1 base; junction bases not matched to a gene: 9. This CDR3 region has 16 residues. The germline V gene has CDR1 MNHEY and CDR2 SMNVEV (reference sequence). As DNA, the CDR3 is TGTGCCAGCAGTCACAGGGGACAGGGAAATTCCTACGAGCAGTACTTC. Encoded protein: CASSHRGQGNSYEQYF.

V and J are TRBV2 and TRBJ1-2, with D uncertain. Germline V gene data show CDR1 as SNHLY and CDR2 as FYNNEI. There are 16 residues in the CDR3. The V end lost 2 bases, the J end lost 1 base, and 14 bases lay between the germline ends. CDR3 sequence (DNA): TGTGCCAGCAGTGAAAGAGGCCTGGGAGGTAACTATGGCTACACCTTC. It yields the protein CASSERGLGGNYGYTF.

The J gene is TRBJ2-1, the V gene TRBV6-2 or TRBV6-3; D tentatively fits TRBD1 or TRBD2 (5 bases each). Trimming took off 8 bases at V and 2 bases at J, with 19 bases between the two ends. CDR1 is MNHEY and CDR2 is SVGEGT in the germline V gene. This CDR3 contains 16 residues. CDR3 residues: CASRLGAAAAYNEQFF. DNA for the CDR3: TGTGCCAGCCGCCTCGGGGCGGCGGCAGCCTACAATGAGCAGTTCTTC.

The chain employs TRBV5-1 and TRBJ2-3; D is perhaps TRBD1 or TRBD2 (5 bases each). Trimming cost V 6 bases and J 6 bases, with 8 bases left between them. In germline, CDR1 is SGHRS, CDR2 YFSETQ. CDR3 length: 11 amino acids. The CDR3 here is CASTWGDTQYF. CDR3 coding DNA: TGCGCCAGCACCTGGGGGGATACGCAGTATTTT.

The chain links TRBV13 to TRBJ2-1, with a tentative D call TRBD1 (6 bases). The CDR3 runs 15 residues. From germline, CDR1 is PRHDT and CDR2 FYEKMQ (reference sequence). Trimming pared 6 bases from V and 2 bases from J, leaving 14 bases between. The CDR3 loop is CASSSTGFPYNEQFF. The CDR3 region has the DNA TGTGCCAGCAGTTCTACAGGGTTTCCCTACAATGAGCAGTTCTTC.

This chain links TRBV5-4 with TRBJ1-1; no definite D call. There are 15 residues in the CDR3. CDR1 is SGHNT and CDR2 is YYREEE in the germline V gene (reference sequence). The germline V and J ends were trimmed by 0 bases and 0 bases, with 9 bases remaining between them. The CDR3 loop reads CASSLENRVNTEAFF. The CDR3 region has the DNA TGTGCCAGCAGCTTGGAAAATCGGGTGAACACTGAAGCTTTCTTT.

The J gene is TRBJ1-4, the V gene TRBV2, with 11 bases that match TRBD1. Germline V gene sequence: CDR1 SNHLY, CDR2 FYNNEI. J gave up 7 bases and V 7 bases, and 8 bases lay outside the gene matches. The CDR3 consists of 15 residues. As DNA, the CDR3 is TGTGCCAGCAAAATTTTGGGACAGGGGGGTGAAAAACTGTTTTTT. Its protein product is CASKILGQGGEKLFF.

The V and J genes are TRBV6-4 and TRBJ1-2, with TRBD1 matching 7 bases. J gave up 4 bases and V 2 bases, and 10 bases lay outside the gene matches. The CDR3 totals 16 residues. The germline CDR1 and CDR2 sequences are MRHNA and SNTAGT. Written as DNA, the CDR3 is TGTGCCAGCAGTGACAACCCTGGACAGGAGACCTATGGCTACACCTTC. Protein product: CASSDNPGQETYGYTF.

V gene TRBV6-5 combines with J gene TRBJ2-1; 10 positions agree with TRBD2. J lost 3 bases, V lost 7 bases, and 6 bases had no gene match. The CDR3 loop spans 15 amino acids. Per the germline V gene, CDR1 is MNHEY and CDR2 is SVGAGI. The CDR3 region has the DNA TGTGCCAGCACCAGAGGACTAGCGGACTACAATGAGCAGTTCTTC. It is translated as CASTRGLADYNEQFF.

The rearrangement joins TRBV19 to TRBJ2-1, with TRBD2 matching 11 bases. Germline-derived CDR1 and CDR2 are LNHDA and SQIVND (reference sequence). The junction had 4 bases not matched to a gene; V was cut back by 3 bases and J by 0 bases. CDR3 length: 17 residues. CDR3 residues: CASSILAGGRSYNEQFF. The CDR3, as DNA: TGTGCCAGTAGTATCCTAGCGGGAGGCCGCTCCTACAATGAGCAGTTCTTC.

As DNA, the CDR3 is TGTGCCAGCAGCTTAGACGGCCTGGGCACTGAAGCTTTCTTT. Translated: CASSLDGLGTEAFF. The genes are TRBV7-9 and TRBJ1-1; D gene uncertain. The CDR3 is made up of 14 amino acids. Germline assignment: CDR1 SEHNR and CDR2 FQNEAQ (reference sequence). Trimming pared 1 base from V and 4 bases from J, leaving 10 bases between.

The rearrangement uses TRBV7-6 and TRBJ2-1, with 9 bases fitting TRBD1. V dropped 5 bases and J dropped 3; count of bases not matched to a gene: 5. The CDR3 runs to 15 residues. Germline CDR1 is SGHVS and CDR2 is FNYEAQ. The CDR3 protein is CASSEGQGNYNEQFF. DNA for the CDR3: TGTGCCAGCAGCGAAGGACAGGGGAACTACAATGAGCAGTTCTTC.

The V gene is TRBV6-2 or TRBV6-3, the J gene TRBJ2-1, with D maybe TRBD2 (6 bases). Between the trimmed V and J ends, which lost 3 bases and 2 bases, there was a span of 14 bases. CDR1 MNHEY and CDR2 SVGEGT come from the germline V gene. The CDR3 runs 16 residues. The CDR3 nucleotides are TGTGCCAGCAGTTATATTCCTAGCGACGCCTACAATGAGCAGTTCTTC. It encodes CASSYIPSDAYNEQFF.

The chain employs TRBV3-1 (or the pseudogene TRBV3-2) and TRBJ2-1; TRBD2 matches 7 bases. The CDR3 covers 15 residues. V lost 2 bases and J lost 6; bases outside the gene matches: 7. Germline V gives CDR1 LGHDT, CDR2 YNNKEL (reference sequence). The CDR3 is CASSQRGSLSNEQFF. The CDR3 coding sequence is TGTGCCAGCAGCCAACGCGGGAGTCTAAGCAATGAGCAGTTCTTC.